This T cell receptor (beta chain) was sequenced in a study of yellow fever vaccine responses in identical twins. Study outcomes and limitations: Reportedly, the response of twins' T cells to the vaccine seemed partly convergent, partly personalized.

V dropped 3 bases and J dropped 9; count of bases not matched to a gene: 9. This CDR3 spans 16 amino acids. TCRdb recomputed calls from the RT-PCR reads with MiXCR, one row per CDR3 protein. The data contain fewer than 3,500 distinct CDR3 sequences, approximately 82% of them singletons. Of note for this clonotype: Its antigen remains unidentified.

This chain connects TRBV12-3 or TRBV12-4 to TRBJ2-1; 12 bases map to TRBD2. This sequence originates from a woman under 30 who received the yellow fever vaccine. Sequencing was performed on T cells from blood (PBMCs), unsorted or a sorted subset (not recorded which), taken before or after yellow fever vaccination (not recorded which). The CDR3 nucleotides read TGTGCCAGCAGTTTGGAGTCTAGCGGGGGGGCCAGTGAGCAGTTCTTC. It codes for CASSLESSGGASEQFF.